The 3 T cell receptor beta chains presented below share a single source sample, sequenced in a study of T cell responses to AZD1222 COVID-19 vaccine. Generated by immunoSEQ multiplex PCR, the TCRdb table keeps only in-frame clones and is missing some. Here the sample spans roughly 24,000 clones, 88% being singletons. The source was peripheral blood, collected 28 days after the second AZD1222 dose. Receptor source: an adult who received the AZD1222 COVID-19 vaccine.

The chain joins TRBV11-2 to TRBJ2-1, with D tentatively TRBD1 or TRBD2 (6 bases each). The CDR3 totals 17 residues. V lost 0 bases, J lost 5 bases, and 17 bases lay in between. Germline V gives CDR1 SGHAT, CDR2 FQNNGV. Here the CDR3 reads CASSLDRVGGSNNEQFF. CDR3 sequence (DNA): TGTGCCAGCAGCTTAGATCGTGTGGGGGGCTCAAACAATGAGCAGTTCTTC.

CDR3 nucleotide sequence: TGTGCCAGCAGTTCCGCGGGCGGGGGGCCTGAAGCTTTCTTT. This gives the protein CASSSAGGGPEAFF. The chain carries TRBV6-2 or TRBV6-3 and TRBJ1-1, with D possibly TRBD1 on 6 matching bases. CDR1 and CDR2 from the germline V gene are MNHEY and SVGEGT. V lost 4 bases and J 6 bases, leaving 15 bases between the germline ends. The CDR3 is 14 residues long.

This clone was counted a few times. The J gene is TRBJ2-1, the V gene TRBV2; the match to TRBD2 covers 7 bases. The CDR3 sequence is 13 residues long. After removal of 8 bases from V and 9 bases from J, the junction contained 10 bases not matched to a gene. CDR1 and CDR2 from the germline V gene are SNHLY and FYNNEI. DNA of the CDR3: TGTGCCAGCGGACTAGATGGAGTCAGTGAGCAGTTCTTC. Its protein is CASGLDGVSEQFF.